The clone carrying this TCR beta chain was detected a few times. Its target is unknown. This sample is drawn from a study of cytomegalovirus exposure and HLA in healthy donors. General study results and limits: After further analysis at a later stage, 16,951 TCR beta sequences were associated with HLA alleles at 0.05 false discovery rate. In an earlier analysis, productive rearrangement rates for most beta V segments clustered near 87% or 30%. It was confirmed in vitro that three of the CMV-associated chains were specific for CMV antigens. Most likely, a cluster of highly shared sequence variants arose as a sequencing artifact.

The PCR was carried out with 60 Vbeta primers and 13 Jbeta primers. TCRdb keeps only in-frame clones here, not all; method: immunoSEQ multiplex PCR. This sample has 110,000 to 150,000 clones, with approximately 80% found just once. Germline CDR1 and CDR2: SGHAT and FQDESV (reference sequence). The CDR3 is 17 residues long. J was trimmed by 1 base and V by 1 base; bases with no gene match: 3. This clonotype was sampled from a male donor in good health and CMV-seronegative. The chain joins TRBV11-1 to TRBJ2-3, with TRBD2 matching 12 bases. What was sequenced was PBMCs. The CDR3 DNA is TGTGCCAGCAGCTTAGGGAGACTAGCGGGGGGCACAGATACGCAGTATTTT. Translation gives CASSLGRLAGGTDTQYF. The variable domain in full, completed from reference TRBV11-1 and TRBJ2-3, reads EAEVAQSPRYKITEKSQAVAFWCDPISGHATLYWYRQILGQGPELLVQFQDESVVDDSQLPKDRFSAERLKGVDSTLKIQPAELGDSAMYLCASSLGRLAGGTDTQYFGPGTRLTVL.